This T cell receptor beta chain is drawn from a study of neoadjuvant anti-PD-1 for oral cavity cancer. The germline gives CDR1 MNHEY, CDR2 SVGAGI. This CDR3 is built from 14 residues. With V trimmed by 6 bases and J by 4 bases, 5 bases remained unmatched. Data came from immunoSEQ multiplex PCR; TCRdb stores just in-frame clones and leaves some out. The table has fewer than 20,000 clones, roughly 62% seen once. This clone turned up a few times. This TCR was recovered from a person aged 35-79 years with oral cavity squamous cell carcinoma. Material: PBMCs, obtained before nivolumab (anti-PD-1) treatment. This chain joins TRBV6-5 and TRBJ1-2, with 10 positions matching TRBD1. The CDR3 sequence is CASRTGGSTYGYTF. CDR3 in DNA: TGTGCCAGCAGGACAGGGGGCTCAACCTATGGCTACACCTTC.